This T cell receptor (beta chain) was sequenced in a study of CXCR3-negative and CXCR3-positive naive CD8 T cells (dated by TCRdb to the late 2010s). Describing the broader study: In total, approximately 130 million TRB reads were obtained, or roughly 1.5 +/- 0.3 million reads per library. Diversity and physicochemical repertoire analyses covered roughly ten donors pooled from two independent experiments. Naive subsets from 5 donors and memory cells from 3 donors were included in the TRBV-TRBJ cluster analysis.

TCRdb shows the sequencer as NextSeq 550. The Human TCR Profiling Kit (MiLaboratory) was used to prepare UMI-labeled 5' RACE TRB cDNA libraries. The full amount of extracted RNA was used for cDNA synthesis, and the full amount of resulting cDNA was used for PCR amplification. Libraries were prepared in parallel using an identical number of PCR cycles. As for how the authors treated the data: With a requirement of at least two reads per UMI, MIGEC and MiXCR extracted about 50,000 +/- 10,000 unique UMI-labeled TRB cDNA molecules per library. On average, about 40,000 +/- 10,000 functional in-frame TRB CDR3 nucleotide clonotypes lacking stop codons were found per library. After downsampling to 5000 UMI-labeled TRB molecules per sample, diversity metrics, including normalized Shannon-Wiener and Chao1, were computed in VDJtools. Clonotype-size-weighted physicochemical properties of the central five CDR3 residues (interaction energy, strength, volume and Kidera factor 4) were computed in VDJtools. Based on TCRdb reprocessing of the reads, there is one entry per CDR3 protein sequence, and DNA is missing. The authors' filters were not applied to this entry. The table kept for this sample lists some 130,000 distinct CDR3 sequences. The ten largest clones take up approximately 0.29% of the sample.

Paper-wide results and their limitations: Repertoire diversity was comparably high in both naive subsets but much lower in memory CD8+ T cells. Naive CXCR3-negative and CXCR3-positive cells from the same donor showed similar TRBV-TRBJ usage, whereas memory cells showed distinct patterns. Compared with CXCR3-negative naive cells, CXCR3-positive naive cells had TRB CDR3s with higher hydrophobicity (lower Kidera factor 4), lower energy, and higher strength and volume indices. Because surface CD5, which is linked to self-reactivity in mice, was comparable between the naive subsets, TCR interaction strength was also inferred from TRB CDR3 physicochemical properties. Freshly isolated PBMCs were used for most assays because CXCR3 expression partially decreased after cryopreservation.

For every CD8+ T cell subset, approximately 330,000 cells were flow-sorted straight into RLT lysis buffer, and each subset was sorted in triplicate. To keep memory contaminants out, a stringent definition of naive CD8+ T cells was applied: CD45RO-CCR7+CD27+CD95-. Standard density gradient centrifugation was used to isolate peripheral blood mononuclear cells from buffy coats. Naive CXCR3-negative and CXCR3-positive CD8+ T cells were flow-sorted on a FACSAria III. Total RNA was extracted from sorted cells using an RNeasy Mini Kit. The cysteine opens and the phenylalanine closes a CDR3 of 15 amino acids. No DNA is given. From a lookup of the germline V gene, CDR1 and CDR2 are SQVTM and ANQGSEA. With respect to this clonotype: No cognate antigen has been identified for it.

This sequence uses TRBV29-1 and TRBJ2-3; TCRdb designates TRBD1, a call that cannot be tested without DNA. The clonotype was recovered from a human donor in good health. Some clones in this sample may be carry-over from other donors' samples. The sequenced sample was naive CXCR3- CD8+ T cells from blood. What the cell subset or site label conveys for this sample: CD45RO-CCR7+CD27+CD95- naive CD8+ T cells lacking CXCR3 (TNR3-). CDR3 region: CSVDFSGGGTDTQYF.